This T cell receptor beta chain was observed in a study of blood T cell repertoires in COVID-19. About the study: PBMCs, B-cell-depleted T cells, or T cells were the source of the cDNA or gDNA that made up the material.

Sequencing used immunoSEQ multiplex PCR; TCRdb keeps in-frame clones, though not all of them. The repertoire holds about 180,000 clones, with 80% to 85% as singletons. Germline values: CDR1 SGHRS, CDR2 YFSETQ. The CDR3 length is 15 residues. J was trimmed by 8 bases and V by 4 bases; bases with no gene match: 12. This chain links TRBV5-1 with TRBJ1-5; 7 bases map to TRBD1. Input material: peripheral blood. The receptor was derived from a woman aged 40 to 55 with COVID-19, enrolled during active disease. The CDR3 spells CASSAEATGVKPQHF. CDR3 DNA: TGCGCCAGCAGCGCAGAGGCCACAGGGGTCAAGCCCCAGCATTTT.